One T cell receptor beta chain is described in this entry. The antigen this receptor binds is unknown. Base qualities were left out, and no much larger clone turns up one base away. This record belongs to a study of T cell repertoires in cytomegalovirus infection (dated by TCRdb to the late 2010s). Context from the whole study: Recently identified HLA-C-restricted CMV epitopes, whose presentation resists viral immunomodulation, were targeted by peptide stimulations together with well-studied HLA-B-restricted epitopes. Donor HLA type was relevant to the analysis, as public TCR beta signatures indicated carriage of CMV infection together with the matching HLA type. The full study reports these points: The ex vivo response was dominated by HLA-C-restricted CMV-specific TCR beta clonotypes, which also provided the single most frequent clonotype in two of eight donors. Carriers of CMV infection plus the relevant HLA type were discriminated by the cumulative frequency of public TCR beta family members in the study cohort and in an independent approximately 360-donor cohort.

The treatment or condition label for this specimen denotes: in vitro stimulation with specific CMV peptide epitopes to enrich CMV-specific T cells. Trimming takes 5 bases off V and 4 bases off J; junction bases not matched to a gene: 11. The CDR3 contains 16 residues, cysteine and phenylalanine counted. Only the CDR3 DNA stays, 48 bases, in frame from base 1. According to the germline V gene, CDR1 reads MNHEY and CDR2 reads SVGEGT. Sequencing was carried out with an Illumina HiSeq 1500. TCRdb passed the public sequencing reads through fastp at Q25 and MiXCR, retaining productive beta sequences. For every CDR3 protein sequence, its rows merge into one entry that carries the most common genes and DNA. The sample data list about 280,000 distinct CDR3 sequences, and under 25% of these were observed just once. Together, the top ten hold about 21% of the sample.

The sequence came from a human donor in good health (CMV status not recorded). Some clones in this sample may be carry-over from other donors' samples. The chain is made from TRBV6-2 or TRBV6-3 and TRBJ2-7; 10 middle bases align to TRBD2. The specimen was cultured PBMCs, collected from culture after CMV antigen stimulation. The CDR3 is CASSLKSGRAAYEQYF. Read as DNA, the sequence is TGTGCCAGCAGTCTAAAAAGCGGGAGGGCCGCTTACGAGCAGTACTTC.